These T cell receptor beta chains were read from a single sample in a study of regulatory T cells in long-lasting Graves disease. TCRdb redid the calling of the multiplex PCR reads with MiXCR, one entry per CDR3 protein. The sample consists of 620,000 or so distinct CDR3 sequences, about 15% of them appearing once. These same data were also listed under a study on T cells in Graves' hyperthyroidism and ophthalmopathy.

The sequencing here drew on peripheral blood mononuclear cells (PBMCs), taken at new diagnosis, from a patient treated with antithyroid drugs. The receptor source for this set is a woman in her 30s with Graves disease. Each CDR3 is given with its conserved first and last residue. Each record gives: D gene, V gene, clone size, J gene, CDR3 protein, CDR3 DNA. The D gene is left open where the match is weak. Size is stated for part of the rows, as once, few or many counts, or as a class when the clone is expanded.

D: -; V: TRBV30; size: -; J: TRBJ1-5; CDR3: CAWSGTNQPQHF; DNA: TGTGCCTGGAGTGGGACCAATCAGCCCCAGCATTTT
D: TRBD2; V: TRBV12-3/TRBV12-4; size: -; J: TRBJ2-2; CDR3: CASSPDRRTSGTTNTGELFF; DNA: TGTGCCAGCAGCCCGGACAGACGGACTAGCGGGACCACGAACACCGGGGAGCTGTTTTTT
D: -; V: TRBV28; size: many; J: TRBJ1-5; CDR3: CASSRIPWFTGDQPQHF; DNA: TGTGCCAGCAGCCGAATCCCCTGGTTTACAGGAGATCAGCCCCAGCATTTT
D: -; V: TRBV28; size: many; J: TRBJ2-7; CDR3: CASSLWYEQYF; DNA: TGTGCCAGCAGTCTTTGGTACGAGCAGTACTTC
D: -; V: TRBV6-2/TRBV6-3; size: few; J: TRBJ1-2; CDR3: CASSSTARRGSYGYTF; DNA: TGTGCCAGCAGTTCCACCGCTAGGAGGGGCTCCTATGGCTACACCTTC
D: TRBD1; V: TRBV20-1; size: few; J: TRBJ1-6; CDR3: CSARRTGGRVDSPLHF; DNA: TGCAGTGCTCGCCGGACAGGGGGCAGAGTCGATTCACCCCTCCACTTT
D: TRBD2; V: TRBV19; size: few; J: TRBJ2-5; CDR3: CASSVTSGSPQETQYF; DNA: TGTGCCAGTAGTGTTACTAGCGGCAGTCCCCAAGAGACCCAGTACTTC
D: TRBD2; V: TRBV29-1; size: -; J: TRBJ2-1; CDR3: CSVEAGLADEQFF; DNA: TGCAGCGTTGAAGCCGGGCTAGCGGATGAGCAGTTCTTC
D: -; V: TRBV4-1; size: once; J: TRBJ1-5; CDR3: CASSQDWAQPQHF; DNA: TGCGCCAGCAGCCAAGACTGGGCTCAGCCCCAGCATTTT
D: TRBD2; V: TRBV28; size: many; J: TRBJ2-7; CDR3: CASSLRGLAGVYEQYF; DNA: TGTGCCAGCAGTTTACGGGGACTAGCGGGAGTCTACGAGCAGTACTTC
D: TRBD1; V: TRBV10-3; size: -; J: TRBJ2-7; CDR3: CASRSGTGGDEQYF; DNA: TGTGCCTCCCGCTCCGGGACAGGAGGGGACGAGCAGTACTTC
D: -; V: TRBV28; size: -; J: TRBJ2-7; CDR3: CVSSPGLRSYEQYF; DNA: TGTGTCAGCAGCCCCGGACTTCGCTCCTACGAGCAGTACTTC
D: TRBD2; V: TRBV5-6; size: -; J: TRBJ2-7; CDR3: CASSFMGLAGPRSSYEQYF; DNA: TGTGCCAGCAGCTTTATGGGACTAGCGGGGCCCAGGAGCTCCTACGAGCAGTACTTC
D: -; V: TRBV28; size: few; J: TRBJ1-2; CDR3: CASRDTPGDYGCTF; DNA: TGTGCCAGCAGGGACACTCCGGGGGACTATGGCTGCACCTTC
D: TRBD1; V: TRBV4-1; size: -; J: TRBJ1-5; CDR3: CASSQIGAGGQPQHF; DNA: TGCGCCAGCAGCCAAATCGGGGCAGGGGGGCAGCCCCAGCATTTT
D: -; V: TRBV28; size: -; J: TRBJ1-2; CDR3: CASSPTDIYGYTF; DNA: TGTGCCAGCAGCCCGACAGATATATATGGCTACACCTTC
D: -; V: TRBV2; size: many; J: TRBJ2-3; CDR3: CASSAWEDGRAADTQYF; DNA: TGTGCCAGCAGTGCATGGGAGGATGGCAGGGCGGCAGATACGCAGTATTTT